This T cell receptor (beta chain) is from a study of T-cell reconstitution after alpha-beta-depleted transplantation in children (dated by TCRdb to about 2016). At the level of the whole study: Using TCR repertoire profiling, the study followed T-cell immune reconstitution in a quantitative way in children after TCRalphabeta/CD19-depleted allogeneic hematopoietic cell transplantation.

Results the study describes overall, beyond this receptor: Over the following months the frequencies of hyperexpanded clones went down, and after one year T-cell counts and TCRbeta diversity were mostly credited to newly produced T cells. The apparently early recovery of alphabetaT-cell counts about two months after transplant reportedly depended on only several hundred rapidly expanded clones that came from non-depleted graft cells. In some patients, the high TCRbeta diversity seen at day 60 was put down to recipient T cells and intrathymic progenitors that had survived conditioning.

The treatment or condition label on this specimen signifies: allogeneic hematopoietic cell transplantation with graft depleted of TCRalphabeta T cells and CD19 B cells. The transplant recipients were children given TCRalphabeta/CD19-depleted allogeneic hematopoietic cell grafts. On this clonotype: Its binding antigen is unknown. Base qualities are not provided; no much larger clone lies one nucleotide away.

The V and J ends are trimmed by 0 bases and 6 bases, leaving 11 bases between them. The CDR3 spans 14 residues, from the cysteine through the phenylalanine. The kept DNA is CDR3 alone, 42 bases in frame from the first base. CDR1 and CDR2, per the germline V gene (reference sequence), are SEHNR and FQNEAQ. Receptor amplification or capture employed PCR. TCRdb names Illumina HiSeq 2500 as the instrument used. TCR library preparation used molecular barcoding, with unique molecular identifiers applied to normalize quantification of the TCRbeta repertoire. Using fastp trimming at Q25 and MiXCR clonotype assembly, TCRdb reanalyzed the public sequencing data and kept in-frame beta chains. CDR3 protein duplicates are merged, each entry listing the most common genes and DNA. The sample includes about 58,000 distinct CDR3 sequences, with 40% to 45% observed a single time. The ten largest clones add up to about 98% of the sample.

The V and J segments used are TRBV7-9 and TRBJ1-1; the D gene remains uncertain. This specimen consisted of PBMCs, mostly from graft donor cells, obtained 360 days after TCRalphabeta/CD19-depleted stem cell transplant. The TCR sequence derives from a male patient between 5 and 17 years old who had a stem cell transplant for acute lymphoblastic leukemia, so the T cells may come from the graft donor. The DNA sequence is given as TGTGCCAGCAGCTTAGCGCTGGGGAGGGCTGAAGCTTTCTTT. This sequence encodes CASSLALGRAEAFF.